A selection of T cell receptor beta chains follows, all from one sample in a study of CD8+CD57+ T cells in acquired aplastic anemia. Each CDR3 protein is one row after TCRdb ran MiXCR on the reads. The sample holds a few hundred thousand distinct CDR3 sequences, 61% seen once. The sequencing sample was made of sorted CD4+, CD8+, or CD8+CD57+ T cells (not recorded which) from PBMCs. Receptors originate from a human donor in good health. The CDR3 runs from the conserved cysteine through the conserved F or W. Each record gives: D gene, clone size, J gene, V gene, CDR3 protein, CDR3 DNA. D genes are given only for firm matches. Clone sizes are given selectively: once, few, many, or a class where the clone is expanded.

d_call: .; clone_size: .; j_call: TRBJ1-1; v_call: TRBV24-1; cdr3_aa: CATVAPNAPVNTEAFF; cdr3_nt: TGTGCCACCGTGGCACCGAACGCCCCCGTGAACACTGAAGCTTTCTTT
d_call: TRBD2; clone_size: once; j_call: TRBJ2-3; v_call: TRBV10-3; cdr3_aa: CASSDGGGSDTQYF; cdr3_nt: TGTGCCAGCAGTGACGGCGGGGGTTCAGATACGCAGTATTTT
d_call: .; clone_size: .; j_call: TRBJ1-4; v_call: TRBV19; cdr3_aa: CASSMSSNEKLFF; cdr3_nt: TGTGCCAGTAGTATGAGCAGCAATGAAAAACTGTTTTTT
d_call: .; clone_size: many; j_call: TRBJ1-5; v_call: TRBV12-3/TRBV12-4; cdr3_aa: CASSLGTDNQPQHF; cdr3_nt: TGTGCCAGCAGTTTAGGGACAGACAATCAGCCCCAGCATTTT
d_call: .; clone_size: .; j_call: TRBJ2-1; v_call: TRBV7-3; cdr3_aa: CASSLRLSEYNEQFF; cdr3_nt: TGTGCTAGCAGCTTACGTCTATCGGAGTACAATGAGCAGTTCTTC
d_call: .; clone_size: .; j_call: TRBJ1-6; v_call: TRBV5-1; cdr3_aa: CASSPEDSGSPLHF; cdr3_nt: TGTGCCAGCAGCCCAGAAGACAGCGGTTCACCCCTCCACTTT
d_call: TRBD1; clone_size: .; j_call: TRBJ1-1; v_call: TRBV9; cdr3_aa: CASSLSGVGQFMDTEAFF; cdr3_nt: TGTGCCAGCAGCTTGTCAGGGGTGGGACAGTTTATGGACACTGAAGCTTTCTTT
d_call: .; clone_size: few; j_call: TRBJ2-7; v_call: TRBV2; cdr3_aa: CASRHGLTYEQYF; cdr3_nt: TGTGCCAGCAGGCATGGACTGACCTACGAGCAGTACTTC
d_call: TRBD1; clone_size: .; j_call: TRBJ1-1; v_call: TRBV7-8; cdr3_aa: CASSFRGTGGYMNAEAFF; cdr3_nt: TGTGCCAGCAGCTTCCGCGGGACAGGGGGTTACATGAACGCTGAAGCTTTCTTT
d_call: TRBD2; clone_size: .; j_call: TRBJ2-3; v_call: TRBV7-6; cdr3_aa: CASSKDGGSSNTQYF; cdr3_nt: TGTGCCAGCAGCAAGGACGGGGGGTCGTCGAATACGCAGTATTTT
d_call: .; clone_size: .; j_call: TRBJ2-7; v_call: TRBV11-2; cdr3_aa: CASSASGGAGTYEQYF; cdr3_nt: TGTGCCAGCAGCGCAAGCGGAGGCGCGGGCACCTACGAGCAGTACTTC
d_call: TRBD1; clone_size: .; j_call: TRBJ1-5; v_call: TRBV24-1; cdr3_aa: CATSEPQGIQPQHF; cdr3_nt: TGTGCCACCAGTGAACCACAGGGGATTCAGCCCCAGCATTTT
d_call: TRBD2; clone_size: few; j_call: TRBJ2-5; v_call: TRBV7-9; cdr3_aa: CASSFPSDRGGGETQYF; cdr3_nt: TGTGCCAGCAGCTTCCCCTCAGACCGGGGGGGCGGAGAGACCCAGTACTTC
d_call: .; clone_size: .; j_call: TRBJ2-7; v_call: TRBV20-1; cdr3_aa: CSASQGGEQYF; cdr3_nt: TGCAGTGCTAGCCAGGGCGGCGAGCAGTACTTC
d_call: TRBD1; clone_size: .; j_call: TRBJ2-7; v_call: TRBV7-2; cdr3_aa: CASSGRQGRDEQYF; cdr3_nt: TGTGCCAGCAGTGGCAGACAGGGTAGGGACGAGCAGTACTTC
d_call: .; clone_size: .; j_call: TRBJ1-6; v_call: TRBV7-8; cdr3_aa: CASSLDRVINSPLHF; cdr3_nt: TGTGCCAGCAGCTTAGACAGGGTGATTAATTCACCCCTCCACTTT
d_call: TRBD2; clone_size: .; j_call: TRBJ2-5; v_call: TRBV7-2; cdr3_aa: CASIWSAGGQETQYF; cdr3_nt: TGTGCCAGCATATGGTCCGCGGGGGGTCAAGAGACCCAGTACTTC
d_call: TRBD1; clone_size: .; j_call: TRBJ2-5; v_call: TRBV29-1; cdr3_aa: CVRQGRETQYF; cdr3_nt: TGCGTCCGACAGGGGCGTGAGACCCAGTACTTC
d_call: TRBD2; clone_size: once; j_call: TRBJ2-3; v_call: TRBV20-1; cdr3_aa: CSASRGRASTDTQYF; cdr3_nt: TGCAGTGCTAGCCGCGGGAGAGCTAGCACAGATACGCAGTATTTT